Detailed here is one T cell receptor beta chain. Its antigen is unknown. TCRdb reanalysed the RACE reads using MiXCR and keeps one entry per CDR3 protein. Of approximately 160,000 distinct CDR3 sequences listed, 25% to 30% were seen once; the top ten hold roughly 2%. This sample's time point: patch test 3, about 24 weeks after DPC sensitization. As for treatment: therapeutic diphenylcyclopropenone sensitization with weekly scalp DPC. The data derive from a study of human T cells and chemical hapten exposure. Study results and limitations: TCRs above 1 in 1000 frequency did not change with DPC sensitization.

V was clipped by 10 bases and J by 3 bases; unmatched bases: 6. This CDR3 comprises 12 residues. Germline-derived CDR1 and CDR2 are SNHLY and FYNNEI. The chain is built from TRBV2 and TRBJ2-7; TRBD2 matches at 7 bases. The sample consisted of whole blood, taken in connection with sensitization to the hapten diphenylcyclopropenone (DPC). The sequence derives from a woman under 30 with alopecia areata. Some clones in this sample may be carry-over from other donors' samples. This CDR3 reads CAIALAVYEQYF. CDR3 DNA: TGTGCCATCGCGCTAGCGGTCTACGAGCAGTACTTC.